The 23 T cell receptor beta chains below come from one sample, sequenced in a study of blood T cell repertoires in COVID-19. Produced via immunoSEQ multiplex PCR; TCRdb's table is partial and in-frame only. This sample carries about 220,000 clones, 65% to 85% of them seen once, and the ten largest clones take 9.5% to 15%. The specimen sequenced was peripheral blood. These receptors were obtained from a human donor in a cohort sampled during active COVID-19.

This clone was found once. V gene TRBV6-5 combines with J gene TRBJ2-7; D is perhaps TRBD2 (7 bases). The CDR3 runs 13 residues. Trimming pared 6 bases from V and 6 bases from J, leaving 15 bases between. CDR1 and CDR2 (germline): MNHEY, SVGAGI. The CDR3 loop is CASSGGGAGEQYF. The CDR3 DNA follows: TGTGCCAGCAGCGGAGGGGGGGCCGGCGAGCAGTACTTC.

This clone was seen a single time. This sequence joins TRBV6-6 and TRBJ1-2; D gene ambiguous. Germline CDR1 MNHNY, CDR2 SVGAGI (reference sequence). CDR3 length equals 14 residues. V lost 4 bases and J 8 bases, leaving 17 bases between the germline ends. The CDR3 loop is CASSSASWLGGYTF. The CDR3 DNA follows: TGTGCCAGCAGTTCCGCTTCATGGCTAGGAGGCTACACCTTC.

The V call is TRBV6-6, the J call TRBJ1-1; 7 bases agree with TRBD1. The CDR3 is 16 amino acids. The germline V gene has CDR1 MNHNY and CDR2 SVGAGI (reference sequence). Unmatched junction bases numbered 9, after V lost 2 bases and J lost 3 bases. CDR3 sequence reads: CASSYGTGASYTEAFF. The DNA for the CDR3 is TGTGCCAGCAGTTACGGAACAGGGGCCTCCTACACTGAAGCTTTCTTT.

The chain recombines TRBV9 with TRBJ2-3, with TRBD2 matching 11 bases. This CDR3 spans 17 amino acids. Germline trimming cut 4 bases from V and 5 bases from J; bases unmatched to any gene: 12. CDR1 SGDLS and CDR2 YYNGEE come from the germline V gene. CDR3 residues: CASSPGGTSGRGDTQYF. CDR3 in DNA: TGTGCCAGCAGCCCGGGGGGTACTAGCGGGAGAGGAGATACGCAGTATTTT.

The chain combines TRBV5-1 with TRBJ2-2; no definite D call. CDR1 and CDR2 (germline): SGHRS, YFSETQ. Trimming shortened V by 2 bases and J by 5 bases, and 7 bases separated the two germline ends. There are 13 residues in the CDR3. The CDR3 nucleotides are TGCGCCAGCAGCTTATCTAGTACCGGGGAGCTGTTTTTT. Amino acid sequence: CASSLSSTGELFF.

This CDR3 reads CASSLMTGRASTDTQYF. The CDR3 nucleotides are TGTGCCAGCAGCTTAATGACCGGCAGGGCCTCCACAGATACGCAGTATTTT. The chain links TRBV7-9 to TRBJ2-3, with D tentatively TRBD1 (5 bases). This CDR3 spans 17 amino acids. Germline V gene data show CDR1 as SEHNR and CDR2 as FQNEAQ (reference sequence). The V and J ends lost 2 bases and 2 bases respectively, with 17 bases between them.

The J gene is TRBJ2-3, the V gene TRBV11-2, with 7 bases fitting TRBD2. CDR3 length equals 14 residues. Germline lookup yields CDR1 SGHAT and CDR2 FQNNGV. V lost 3 bases to trimming and J lost 8 bases; unmatched junction nucleotides: 8. CDR3 amino acids: CASSFEAGPSTQYF. In nucleotides, the CDR3 is TGTGCCAGCAGCTTTGAAGCGGGACCGAGTACGCAGTATTTT.

This clone was recorded a few times. The rearrangement joins TRBV7-9 to TRBJ1-2; TRBD1 matches 8 bases. Trimming removed 1 base from V and 7 bases from J; junction bases left unmatched: 5. CDR3 length: 14 amino acids. The germline V gene has CDR1 SEHNR and CDR2 FQNEAQ (reference sequence). The CDR3 here is CASSLGTGLGGYTF. The CDR3 DNA is TGTGCCAGCAGCTTAGGGACAGGGCTGGGTGGCTACACCTTC.

The chain joins TRBV19 to TRBJ1-2; 7 nucleotides match TRBD1. The trim removed 4 bases at V and 1 base at J, leaving 3 bases unmatched. CDR1 LNHDA and CDR2 SQIVND come from the germline V gene (reference sequence). The CDR3 loop spans 14 amino acids. The CDR3 loop reads CASSTRQGNYGYTF. In DNA, the CDR3 is TGTGCCAGTAGTACCCGACAGGGTAACTATGGCTACACCTTC.

The chain recombines TRBV11-2 with TRBJ1-1, with D hard to call. CDR1 and CDR2 (germline): SGHAT, FQNNGV. This CDR3 has 13 amino acids. V gave up 0 bases and J gave up 6 bases, with 8 bases separating them. The CDR3 nucleotides are TGTGCCAGCAGCTTAGAACCGGGTCCTGAAGCTTTCTTT. It is translated as CASSLEPGPEAFF.

This chain uses TRBV6-5 with TRBJ2-3; 9 nucleotides line up with TRBD2. The germline V gene encodes CDR1 MNHEY and CDR2 SVGAGI. CDR3 length: 15 amino acids. J was trimmed by 2 bases and V by 2 bases; bases with no gene match: 2. The CDR3 DNA sequence: TGTGCCAGCAGTTACGGCGGGAGGGACACAGATACGCAGTATTTT. It specifies CASSYGGRDTDTQYF.

CDR3 in amino acids: CSVEGHPGGFHGYTF. CDR3 in DNA: TGCAGCGTTGAAGGGCACCCGGGAGGGTTTCATGGCTACACCTTC. The J gene is TRBJ1-2, the V gene TRBV29-1; unclear D gene. The CDR3 runs 15 residues. V was pared by 1 base and J by 6 bases, with 18 bases between. Germline V CDR1 and CDR2: SQVTM, ANQGSEA.

This clone appeared a few times. The chain recombines TRBV6-5 with TRBJ2-7; TRBD1 aligns across 8 bases. After removal of 6 bases from V and 4 bases from J, the junction contained 5 bases not matched to a gene. The CDR3 is 13 residues long. Germline lookup yields CDR1 MNHEY and CDR2 SVGAGI. Here the CDR3 DNA reads TGTGCCAGCAGAAGCAGGGGGCGATACGAGCAGTACTTC. Encoded protein: CASRSRGRYEQYF.

V is TRBV18 and J is TRBJ1-6; D is unresolved. The CDR3 spans 15 residues. The germline CDR1 and CDR2 sequences are KGHSH and LQKENI. Trimming took 3 bases from V and 3 from J, leaving 9 bases between them. This CDR3 is CASSPGGLYNSPLHF. CDR3 DNA: TGTGCCAGCTCACCGGGAGGGCTCTATAATTCACCCCTCCACTTT.

This rearrangement joins TRBV7-2 to TRBJ2-7, with D tentatively TRBD1 (6 bases). This CDR3 spans 16 amino acids. V lost 2 bases and J lost 3, with 17 bases in between. CDR1 SGHTA and CDR2 FQGNSA come from the germline V gene. The CDR3 DNA sequence: TGTGCCAGCAGCTTATCCCAGGGGATCCCCAGCTACGAGCAGTACTTC. This sequence encodes CASSLSQGIPSYEQYF.

The chain is built from TRBV7-8 and TRBJ1-5, with TRBD1 matching over 9 bases. There are 15 residues in the CDR3. Unmatched junction bases numbered 5, after V lost 5 bases and J lost 3 bases. Germline V gene lookup returns CDR1 SGHVS and CDR2 FQNEAQ. CDR3 sequence reads: CASSPGTGNNQPQHF. Here the CDR3 DNA reads TGTGCCAGCAGCCCAGGGACAGGGAACAATCAGCCCCAGCATTTT.

This chain links TRBV19 with TRBJ2-7; 9 bases map to TRBD1. J lost 4 bases, V lost 4 bases, and 5 bases had no gene match. The CDR3 spans 14 residues. Per germline, CDR1 LNHDA and CDR2 SQIVND (reference sequence). DNA for the CDR3: TGTGCCAGTAGTAAACAGGGGGCAATATACGAGCAGTACTTC. It translates to CASSKQGAIYEQYF.

The chain recombines TRBV6-5 with TRBJ1-6, with D perhaps matching TRBD1 (6 bases). CDR3 length: 13 residues. Germline V lookup: CDR1 MNHEY, CDR2 SVGAGI. V lost 5 bases and J lost 9, with 11 bases in between. The CDR3 protein is CASSQGFSSPLHF. The CDR3 bases are TGTGCCAGCAGTCAGGGGTTCAGTTCACCCCTCCACTTT.

In its sample, this clone was seen once. The V and J genes are TRBV7-2 and TRBJ1-5, with a weak D call TRBD1 (6 bases). The CDR3 has 15 amino acids. CDR1 SGHTA and CDR2 FQGNSA come from the germline V gene. V was cut by 4 bases and J by 0 bases, with 10 bases left in between. The CDR3 reads CASSWTVYSNQPQHF. The CDR3 nucleotides are TGTGCCAGCAGCTGGACAGTTTATAGCAATCAGCCCCAGCATTTT.

The genes are TRBV7-2 and TRBJ2-3; 9 bases line up with TRBD1. Germline V gene data show CDR1 as SGHTA and CDR2 as FQGNSA. The CDR3 is 15 residues long. After removal of 4 bases from V and 8 bases from J, the junction contained 10 bases not matched to a gene. Here the CDR3 reads CASSSRDRALGTQYF. The CDR3 bases are TGTGCCAGCAGCTCCCGGGACAGGGCGTTGGGTACGCAGTATTTT.

The J gene is TRBJ2-2, the V gene TRBV5-6, with TRBD2 identical over 7 bases. Germline loops: CDR1 SGHDT, CDR2 YYEEEE. The J segment lost 5 bases and the V segment lost 0 bases, leaving 7 bases of the junction unmatched. This CDR3 is 16 amino acids long. The CDR3: CASSLGREERTGELFF. For the CDR3, the DNA is TGTGCCAGCAGCTTGGGCCGGGAGGAGAGGACCGGGGAGCTGTTTTTT.

CDR3 nucleotide sequence: TGTGCCAGTAGCCCGGGGGGTTTCACAGATACGCAGTATTTT. It specifies CASSPGGFTDTQYF. The rearrangement links TRBV19 to TRBJ2-3; the match to TRBD2 covers 7 bases. The germline V gene has CDR1 LNHDA and CDR2 SQIVND (reference sequence). This CDR3 is built from 14 residues. V gave up 6 bases and J gave up 2 bases; unmatched junction bases: 5. Looking up the rest from reference TRBV19 and TRBJ2-3 gives the full variable domain: DGGITQSPKYLFRKEGQNVTLSCEQNLNHDAMYWYRQDPGQGLRLIYYSQIVNDFQKGDIAEGYSVSREKKESFPLTVTSAQKNPTAFYLCASSPGGFTDTQYFGPGTRLTVL.

CDR3 nucleotide sequence: TGTGCCAGCAGTTTGGGACTCCTCACGGTCCAGCCCCAGCATTTT. It is translated as CASSLGLLTVQPQHF. V is TRBV28 and J is TRBJ1-5; D is perhaps TRBD1 (5 bases). CDR3 length equals 15 residues. CDR1 and CDR2 from the germline V gene are MDHEN and SYDVKM. Trimming shortened V by 3 bases and J by 7 bases, and 16 bases separated the two germline ends.